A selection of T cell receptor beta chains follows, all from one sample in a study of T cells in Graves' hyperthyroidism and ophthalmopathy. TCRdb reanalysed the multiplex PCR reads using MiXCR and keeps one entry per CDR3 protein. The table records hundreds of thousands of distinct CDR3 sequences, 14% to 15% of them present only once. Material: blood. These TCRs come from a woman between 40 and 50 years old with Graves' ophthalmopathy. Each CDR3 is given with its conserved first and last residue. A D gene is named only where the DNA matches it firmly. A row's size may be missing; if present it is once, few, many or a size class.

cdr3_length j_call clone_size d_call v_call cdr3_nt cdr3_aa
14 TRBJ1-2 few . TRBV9 TGTGCCAGCAGCGTAGCGGGCAGTAACTATGGCTACACCTTC CASSVAGSNYGYTF
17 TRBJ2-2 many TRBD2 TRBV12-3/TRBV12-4 TGTGCCACCCTTGGGGGTAGCGGGAGCCGGGGCACCGGGGAGCTGTTTTTT CATLGGSGSRGTGELFF
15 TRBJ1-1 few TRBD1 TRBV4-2 TGTGCCAGCAGCCTTACAGGGGGACTGAGCACTGAAGCTTTCTTT CASSLTGGLSTEAFF
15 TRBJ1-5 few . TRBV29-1 TGCAGCGTTGTTCTCGCTACCGGGCCGCGGTCGCCCCAGCATTTT CSVVLATGPRSPQHF
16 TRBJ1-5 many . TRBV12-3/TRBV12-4 TGTGCCAGCAGTTTACGCTGGACAAAGAACAATCAGCCCCAGCATTTT CASSLRWTKNNQPQHF
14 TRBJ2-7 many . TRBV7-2 TGTGCCAGCAGCTTAGCTGGGGACTCTCACGAGCAGTACTTC CASSLAGDSHEQYF
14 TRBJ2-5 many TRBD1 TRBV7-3 TGTGCCAGCAGCTACACAGGGGGCGAAGAGACCCAGTACTTC CASSYTGGEETQYF
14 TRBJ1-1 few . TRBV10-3 TGTGCCATCAGGGGCCCCCTTGGGGGCACTGAAGCTTTCTTT CAIRGPLGGTEAFF
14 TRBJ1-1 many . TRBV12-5 TGTGCTAGTGGTAGGTCAGACACGAACACTGAAGCTTTCTTT CASGRSDTNTEAFF
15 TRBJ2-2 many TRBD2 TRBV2 TGTGCCACCTCCGGGACTAGCGTAAACACCGGGGAGCTGTTTTTT CATSGTSVNTGELFF
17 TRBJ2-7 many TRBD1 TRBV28 TGTGCCAGCAGTTTAGGGGCCCACAGGGGGCTGTCCTACGAGCAGTACTTC CASSLGAHRGLSYEQYF
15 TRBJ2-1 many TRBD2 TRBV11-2 TGTGCCAGCAGCTTAGGGACTAGCGCTTACAATGAGCAGTTCTTC CASSLGTSAYNEQFF
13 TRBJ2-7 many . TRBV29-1 TGCAGCGTTGCCCAGGGGAGGGTGAGCGAGCAGTACTTC CSVAQGRVSEQYF
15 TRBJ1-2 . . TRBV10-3 TGTGCCACCTCAGGGGTTGCAGGTCGGGACTATGGCTACACCTTC CATSGVAGRDYGYTF
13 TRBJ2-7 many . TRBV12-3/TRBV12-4 TGTGCCAGCAGTTTACGACAGTCTGAAGAGCAGTACTTC CASSLRQSEEQYF
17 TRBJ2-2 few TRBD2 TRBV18 TGTGCCAGCTCACCACCGGTGGCTAGCGGGAACACCGGGGAGCTGTTTTTT CASSPPVASGNTGELFF
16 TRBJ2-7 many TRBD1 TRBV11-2 TGTGCCAGCAGCTTAGAGGTAGGGGGCCTCTCCTACGAGCAGTACTTC CASSLEVGGLSYEQYF
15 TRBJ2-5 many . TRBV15 TGTGCCACCAGCAGAGACGAGGCAGGGGAAGAGACCCAGTACTTC CATSRDEAGEETQYF
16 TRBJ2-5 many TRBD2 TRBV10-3 TGTGCCATCAGTGAGTCTCTAGCGGGAGATTGGGAGACCCAGTACTTC CAISESLAGDWETQYF
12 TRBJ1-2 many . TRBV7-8 TGTGCCAGCAGCTTCTCGAAATCTGGCTACACCTTC CASSFSKSGYTF
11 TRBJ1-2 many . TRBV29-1 TGCAGCGTTGAACTACCCTATGGCTACACCTTC CSVELPYGYTF
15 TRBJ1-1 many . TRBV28 TGTGCCAGCAGTTCGGGGCCAGGGGTGAACACTGAAGCTTTCTTT CASSSGPGVNTEAFF
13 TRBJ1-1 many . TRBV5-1 TGCGCCAGCAGCTTGAATCTCGAGACTGAAGCTTTCTTT CASSLNLETEAFF
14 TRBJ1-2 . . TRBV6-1 TGTGCCAGCAGTGAAGAGCAGGGTCCATATGGCTACACCTTC CASSEEQGPYGYTF
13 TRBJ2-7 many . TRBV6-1 TGTGCCAGCAGCCTAGCACCGATAGATGAGCAGTACTTC CASSLAPIDEQYF
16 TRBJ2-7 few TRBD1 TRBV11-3 TGTGCCAGCAGCTTAGAGGGACAGGGGTGGGCGGGCGAGCAGTACTTC CASSLEGQGWAGEQYF
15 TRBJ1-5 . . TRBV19 TGTGCCAGTAGTATAGGGGACTGGAGCAATCAGCCCCAGCATTTT CASSIGDWSNQPQHF
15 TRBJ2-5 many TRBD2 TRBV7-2 TGTGCCAGCAGCCCCCAGCGGGAGGGCAGAAAGACCCAGTACTTC CASSPQREGRKTQYF
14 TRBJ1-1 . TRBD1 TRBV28 TGTGCCAGCAGTCCGGGACAGGTGGTCGCTGAAGCTTTCTTT CASSPGQVVAEAFF
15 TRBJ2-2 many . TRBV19 TGTGCCAGTAGTATCAACAGGGAGAACACCGGGGAGCTGTTTTTT CASSINRENTGELFF
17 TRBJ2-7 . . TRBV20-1 TGCAGTGCTAGACGCTTTCTAGCAAACCTGGGCTCCTACGAGCAGTACTTC CSARRFLANLGSYEQYF
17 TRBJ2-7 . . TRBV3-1 TGTGCCAGCAGCCCCCGGGTATGGGACCAGGCCCTCGACGAGCAGTACTTC CASSPRVWDQALDEQYF
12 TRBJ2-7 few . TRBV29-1 TGCAGCGTCAGGGGTCGGCCCTACGAGCAGTACTTC CSVRGRPYEQYF
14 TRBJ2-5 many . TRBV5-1 TGCGCCAGCAGCACCGGACATACAGAAGAGACCCAGTACTTC CASSTGHTEETQYF
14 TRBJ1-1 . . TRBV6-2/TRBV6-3 TGTGCCAGCAGTTACTTTAAGGTCGGACAGACAGCTTTCTTT CASSYFKVGQTAFF
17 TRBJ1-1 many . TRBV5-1 TGCGCCAGCAGCTTGAGGTATGGGGCCTCTATGAACACTGAAGCTTTCTTT CASSLRYGASMNTEAFF
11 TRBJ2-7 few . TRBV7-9 TGTGCCATAGACCGTTCCTACGAGCAGTACTTC CAIDRSYEQYF
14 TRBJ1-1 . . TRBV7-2 TGTGCCAGCAGCTTAGACGCGGCGTACACTGAAGCTTTCTTT CASSLDAAYTEAFF
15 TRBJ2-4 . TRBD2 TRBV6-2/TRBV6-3 TGTGCCAGCAGTGACATCGCGGGAGGGGGGAACATTCAGTACTTC CASSDIAGGGNIQYF
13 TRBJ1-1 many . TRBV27 TGTGCCAGCAGTTTATTGTTGGGGTCTGAAGCTTTCTTT CASSLLLGSEAFF
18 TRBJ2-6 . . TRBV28 TGTGCCAGCAGTACCTGGGCCCTAGGAAAATCTGGGGCCAACGTCCTGACTTTC CASSTWALGKSGANVLTF
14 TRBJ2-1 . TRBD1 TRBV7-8 TGTGCCAGCAGCTCGAGGACAGGGATGAATGAGCAGTTCTTC CASSSRTGMNEQFF
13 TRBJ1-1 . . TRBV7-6 TGTGCCAGCAGCCTGGTGTGGGGGAGCGGAGCTTTCTTT CASSLVWGSGAFF
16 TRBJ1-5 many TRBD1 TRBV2 TGTGCCAGCAGACACATGACAGGGAGGGGGCTCTTGGCCCAGCATTTT CASRHMTGRGLLAQHF